A selection of T cell receptor beta chains follows, all from one sample in a study of cytotoxic CD8 clonotypes in ibrutinib-treated CLL. Sequencing was performed with immunoSEQ multiplex PCR; in TCRdb, only in-frame clones are kept and a portion is missing. The profile shows around 200,000 clones, 79% of them singletons. Sequenced here: PBMCs, sampled after 12 months of ibrutinib treatment. The source of these receptors is a human donor with chronic lymphocytic leukemia. Both conserved end residues are part of each CDR3. The D gene is left open where the match is weak. Clone size is stated in some rows and not others, as once, few, many or a class when expanded.

d_call,clone_size,j_call,v_call,cdr3_nt,cdr3_aa
TRBD1,.,TRBJ2-7,TRBV19,TGTGCCAGTAGTACTCGACAGGGCCTCAACGAGCAGTACTTC,CASSTRQGLNEQYF
.,.,TRBJ2-1,TRBV5-4,TGTGCCAGCAGCTTGGACAATGAGCAGTTCTTC,CASSLDNEQFF
.,.,TRBJ2-1,TRBV5-6,TGTGCCAGCAGCCTCCGAGTCTACAATGAGCAGTTCTTC,CASSLRVYNEQFF
.,few,TRBJ1-5,TRBV6-1,TGTGCCAGCAGTACTCAGGGGAATCAGCCCCAGCATTTT,CASSTQGNQPQHF
TRBD2,.,TRBJ2-1,TRBV6-5,TGTGCCAGCAGTTACTCCGGGACTAGCGGAAACAATGAGCAGTTCTTC,CASSYSGTSGNNEQFF
.,.,TRBJ1-1,TRBV14,TGTGCCAGCAGCCAGGAGCGGTTGAGGTACACTGAAGCTTTCTTT,CASSQERLRYTEAFF
TRBD2,.,TRBJ2-5,TRBV28,TGTGCCAGCGGGCAGCGGGGCCAAGAGACCCAGTACTTC,CASGQRGQETQYF
TRBD1,.,TRBJ1-1,TRBV2,TGTGCCAGCAGGACAGGGGCCCAATCGAACACTGAAGCTTTCTTT,CASRTGAQSNTEAFF
.,.,TRBJ2-7,TRBV7-3,TGTGCCAGCAGCTTATCGGGCGGGATTTACGAGCAGTACTTC,CASSLSGGIYEQYF
.,few,TRBJ2-7,TRBV6-1,TGTGCCAGCAAAATTGACAGGCTCTACTCCTACGAGCAGTACTTC,CASKIDRLYSYEQYF
.,.,TRBJ2-3,TRBV7-6,TGTGCCAGCAGCCCGCTCGCCGGGGGGCGGGGCACAGATACGCAGTATTTT,CASSPLAGGRGTDTQYF
.,.,TRBJ2-1,TRBV7-9,TGTGCCAGCAGCTTCTCATTAGGGACACCGAACAATGAGCAGTTCTTC,CASSFSLGTPNNEQFF
.,.,TRBJ2-2,TRBV30,TGTGCCTGGAGTGTAGAAGGGGAGCTGTTTTTT,CAWSVEGELFF
TRBD1,few,TRBJ2-3,TRBV13,TGTGCCAGCAGCTTAGCCCTAACCGGGACAGGGTTAGCAGATACGCAGTATTTT,CASSLALTGTGLADTQYF
.,.,TRBJ2-7,TRBV27,TGTGCCAGCAGTTTGAGGTCAACCGGCGAGCAGTACTTC,CASSLRSTGEQYF
TRBD1,.,TRBJ2-5,TRBV25-1,TGTGCCAGCAGTAAAACCAGGGGGAAGGAGACCCAGTACTTC,CASSKTRGKETQYF
.,few,TRBJ1-6,TRBV7-9,TGTGCCAGCAGCAAAGGTTATAATTCACCCCTCCACTTT,CASSKGYNSPLHF
.,.,TRBJ2-1,TRBV2,TGTGCCATCCAACCGGGGGCCCCCCGAAGCTCCTACAATGAGCAGTTCTTC,CAIQPGAPRSSYNEQFF
.,.,TRBJ2-7,TRBV2,TGTGCCAGCATGGCAGGAGGCTACGAGCAGTACTTC,CASMAGGYEQYF
TRBD1,.,TRBJ2-5,TRBV27,TGTGCCAGCAGTTTAAGGGGGACAGGGGGCAAAAATCGAGAGACCCAGTACTTC,CASSLRGTGGKNRETQYF
.,.,TRBJ2-1,TRBV9,TGTGCCAGCAGCGTAGGGGGGACTCTAGACCTGCAGTTCTTC,CASSVGGTLDLQFF
.,.,TRBJ2-1,TRBV5-1,TGCGCCAGCAGCTTGGCCGTGGCAGGGTACAATGAGCAGTTCTTC,CASSLAVAGYNEQFF
TRBD2,.,TRBJ2-7,TRBV10-3,TGTGCCATCAGTGAGTCGTCTAGCGGCTACGAGCAGTACTTC,CAISESSSGYEQYF
.,few,TRBJ1-5,TRBV27,TGTGCCAGTGGGGTAGGCAATCAGCCCCAGCATTTT,CASGVGNQPQHF
TRBD1,.,TRBJ2-2,TRBV7-6,TGTGCCAGCAGCCCAGGACAGGCTAACACCGGGGAGCTGTTTTTT,CASSPGQANTGELFF
.,.,TRBJ2-3,TRBV6-5,TGTGCCAGCAGTGGCCCATGGGGGGCAGATACGCAGTATTTT,CASSGPWGADTQYF
.,.,TRBJ2-7,TRBV10-1,TGCGCCAGCAGTGATGCTCCAAGGACCCCTTACGAGCAGTACTTC,CASSDAPRTPYEQYF
TRBD1,.,TRBJ2-7,TRBV5-1,TGCGCCAGCAGCTTGGTGTCAGGGGGCGGTTACGAGCAGTACTTC,CASSLVSGGGYEQYF
.,.,TRBJ2-7,TRBV30,TGTGCCTGGAGTAGTTCGAAATACGAGCAGTACTTC,CAWSSSKYEQYF
TRBD2,few,TRBJ2-1,TRBV10-3,TGTGCCATCAGGGCGGGGACTAGCGGGGGAGAATACAATGAGCAGTTCTTC,CAIRAGTSGGEYNEQFF
TRBD1,.,TRBJ2-5,TRBV5-6,TGTGCCAGCAGCTTGGGACAGGGTGGAGAGACCCAGTACTTC,CASSLGQGGETQYF
.,.,TRBJ2-7,TRBV6-1,TGTGCCAGCAGGGCTGCAGGAGCCCTAACCTACGAGCAGTACTTC,CASRAAGALTYEQYF
.,.,TRBJ1-2,TRBV7-9,TGTGCCAGCAGCATCGCAGGGAGCGGCTACACCTTC,CASSIAGSGYTF
.,.,TRBJ2-7,TRBV2,TGTGCCAGCAGTGAAGCGCTGGCGGAATTGGGCCGTCGGGAGCAGTACTTC,CASSEALAELGRREQYF
.,many,TRBJ1-3,TRBV28,TGTGCCAGCAGTTTAGGGGACCATCCGACCATATATTTT,CASSLGDHPTIYF
.,.,TRBJ1-2,TRBV10-2,TGCGCCAGCCAACAGGGTGACGGCTACACCTTC,CASQQGDGYTF
.,.,TRBJ2-1,TRBV28,TGTGCCAGCATTAAACTGGGGCGTTACAATGAGCAGTTCTTC,CASIKLGRYNEQFF
TRBD1,.,TRBJ1-1,TRBV5-1,TGCGCCAGCAGCCCGCAGGGGGCCGGTGAAGCTTTCTTT,CASSPQGAGEAFF
.,many,TRBJ1-1,TRBV5-5,TGTGCCAGCAGCTCCCCGGACTTTCTGAACACTGAAGCTTTCTTT,CASSSPDFLNTEAFF
.,.,TRBJ1-2,TRBV6-1,TGTGCCAGCAGTGAAGTGTCGGAACCCCCCTATGGCTACACCTTC,CASSEVSEPPYGYTF
TRBD2,.,TRBJ2-7,TRBV9,TGTGCCAGCAGCGTAGGGACTAGCGACTACGAGCAGTACTTC,CASSVGTSDYEQYF
.,.,TRBJ1-6,TRBV13,TGTGCCAGCAGCTCGACAAATTCACCCCTCCACTTT,CASSSTNSPLHF
TRBD1,.,TRBJ2-7,TRBV18,TGTGCCAGCCTCTACCAGGGGGCCAAGGGCTCCTACGAGCAGTACTTC,CASLYQGAKGSYEQYF
TRBD1,.,TRBJ1-1,TRBV4-1,TGCGCCAGCAGCCGAACTGGGAAGGGACAGGGGAGCACTGAAGCTTTCTTT,CASSRTGKGQGSTEAFF
.,.,TRBJ2-6,TRBV25-1,TGTGCCAGCAGTGACCGGGGGTCCGGGGCCAACGTCCTGACTTTC,CASSDRGSGANVLTF
TRBD2,many,TRBJ2-3,TRBV4-1,TGCGCCAGCAGCAGTCTAGCGGGAGGTGCAGATACGCAGTATTTT,CASSSLAGGADTQYF
.,.,TRBJ2-7,TRBV28,TGTGCCAGCACTCAAGGTTGGGACGAGCAGTACTTC,CASTQGWDEQYF
.,.,TRBJ2-5,TRBV5-1,TGCGCCAGCAGCTCGCTGAACGTCCTAGGGGAGACCCAGTACTTC,CASSSLNVLGETQYF